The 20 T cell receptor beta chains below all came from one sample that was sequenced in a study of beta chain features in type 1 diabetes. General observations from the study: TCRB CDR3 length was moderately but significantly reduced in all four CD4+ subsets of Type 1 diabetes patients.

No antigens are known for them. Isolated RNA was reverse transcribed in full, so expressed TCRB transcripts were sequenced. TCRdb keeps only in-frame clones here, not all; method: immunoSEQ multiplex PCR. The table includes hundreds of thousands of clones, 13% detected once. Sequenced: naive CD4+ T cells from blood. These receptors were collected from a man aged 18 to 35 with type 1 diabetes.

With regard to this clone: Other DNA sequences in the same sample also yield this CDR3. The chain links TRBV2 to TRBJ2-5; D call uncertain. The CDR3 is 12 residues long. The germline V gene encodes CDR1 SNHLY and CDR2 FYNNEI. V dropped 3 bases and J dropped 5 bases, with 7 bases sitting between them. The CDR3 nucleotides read TGTGCCAGCAGTGAGGGTGGGGAGACCCAGTACTTC. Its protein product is CASSEGGETQYF. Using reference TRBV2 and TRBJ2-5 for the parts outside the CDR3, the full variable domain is EPEVTQTPSHQVTQMGQEVILRCVPISNHLYFYWYRQILGQKVEFLVSFYNNEISEKSEIFDDQFSVERPDGSNFTLKIRSTKLEDSAMYFCASSEGGETQYFGPGTRLLVL.

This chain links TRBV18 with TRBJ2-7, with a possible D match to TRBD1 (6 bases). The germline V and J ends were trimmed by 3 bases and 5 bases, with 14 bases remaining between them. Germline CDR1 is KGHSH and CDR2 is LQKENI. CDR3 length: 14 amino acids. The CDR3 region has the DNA TGTGCCAGCTCACCCGCGGAACACAGGGACGAGCAGTACTTC. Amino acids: CASSPAEHRDEQYF.

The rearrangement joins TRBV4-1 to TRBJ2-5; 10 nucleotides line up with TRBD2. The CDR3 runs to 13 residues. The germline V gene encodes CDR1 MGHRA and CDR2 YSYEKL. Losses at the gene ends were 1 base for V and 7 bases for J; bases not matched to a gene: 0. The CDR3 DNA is TGCGCCAGCAGCCAAGCTAGCGGGGGGACCCAGTACTTC. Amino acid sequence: CASSQASGGTQYF.

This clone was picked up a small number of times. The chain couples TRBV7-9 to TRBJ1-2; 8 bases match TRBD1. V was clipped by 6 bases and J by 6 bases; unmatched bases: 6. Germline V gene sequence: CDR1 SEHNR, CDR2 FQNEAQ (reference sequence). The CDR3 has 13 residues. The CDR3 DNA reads TGTGCCAGCAGAGGAGGACAGGGCGATGGCTACACCTTC. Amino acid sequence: CASRGGQGDGYTF.

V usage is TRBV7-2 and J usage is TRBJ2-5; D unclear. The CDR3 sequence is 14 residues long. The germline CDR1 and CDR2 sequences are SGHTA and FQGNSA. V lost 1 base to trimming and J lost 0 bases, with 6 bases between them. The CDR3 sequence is CASSLETYQETQYF. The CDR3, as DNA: TGTGCCAGCAGCTTAGAGACGTACCAAGAGACCCAGTACTTC.

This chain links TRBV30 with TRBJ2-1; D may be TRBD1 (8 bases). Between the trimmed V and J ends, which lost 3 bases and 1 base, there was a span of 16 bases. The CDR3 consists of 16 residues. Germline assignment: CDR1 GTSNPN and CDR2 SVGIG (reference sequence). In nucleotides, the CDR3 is TGTGCCTGGAGAGGACAGGGAGGGAGGTCCTACAATGAGCAGTTCTTC. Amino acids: CAWRGQGGRSYNEQFF.

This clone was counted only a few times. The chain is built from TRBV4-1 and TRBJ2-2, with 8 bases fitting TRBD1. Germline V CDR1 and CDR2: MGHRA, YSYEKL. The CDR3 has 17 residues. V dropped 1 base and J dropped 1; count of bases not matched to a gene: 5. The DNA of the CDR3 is TGCGCCAGCAGCCAAGCCCCCGGACAGGGGAACACCGGGGAGCTGTTTTTT. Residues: CASSQAPGQGNTGELFF.

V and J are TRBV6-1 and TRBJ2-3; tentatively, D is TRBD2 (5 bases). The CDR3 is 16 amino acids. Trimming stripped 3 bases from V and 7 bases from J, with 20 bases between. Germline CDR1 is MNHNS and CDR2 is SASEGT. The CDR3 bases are TGTGCCAGCAGTGATCCAAGCGGCGCCCAGGTGTATACGCAGTATTTT. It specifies CASSDPSGAQVYTQYF.

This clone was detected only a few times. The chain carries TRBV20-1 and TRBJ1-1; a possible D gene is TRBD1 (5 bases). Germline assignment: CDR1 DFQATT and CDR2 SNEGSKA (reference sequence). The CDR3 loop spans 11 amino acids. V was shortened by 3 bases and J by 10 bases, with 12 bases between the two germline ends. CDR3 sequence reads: CSASPGRSAFF. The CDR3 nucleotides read TGCAGTGCTAGCCCAGGGAGATCAGCTTTCTTT.

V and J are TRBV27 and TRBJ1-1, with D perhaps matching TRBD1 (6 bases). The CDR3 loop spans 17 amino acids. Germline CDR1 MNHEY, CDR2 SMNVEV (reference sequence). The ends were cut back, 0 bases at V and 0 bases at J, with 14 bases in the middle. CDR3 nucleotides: TGTGCCAGCAGTTTATCTGCAGGGGCAGGGGTGAACACTGAAGCTTTCTTT. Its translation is CASSLSAGAGVNTEAFF.

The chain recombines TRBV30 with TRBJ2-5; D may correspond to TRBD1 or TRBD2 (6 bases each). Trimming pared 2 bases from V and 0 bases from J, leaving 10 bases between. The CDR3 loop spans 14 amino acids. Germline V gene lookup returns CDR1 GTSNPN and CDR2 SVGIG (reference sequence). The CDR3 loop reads CAWSRGQNQETQYF. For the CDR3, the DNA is TGTGCCTGGAGTCGGGGGCAGAACCAAGAGACCCAGTACTTC.

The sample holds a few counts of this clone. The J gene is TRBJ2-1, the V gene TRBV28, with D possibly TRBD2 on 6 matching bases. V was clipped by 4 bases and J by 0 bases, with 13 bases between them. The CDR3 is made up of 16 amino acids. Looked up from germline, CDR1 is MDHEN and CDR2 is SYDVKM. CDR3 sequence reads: CASSSPGSSSYNEQFF. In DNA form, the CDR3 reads TGTGCCAGCAGTTCCCCCGGGAGCTCCTCCTACAATGAGCAGTTCTTC.

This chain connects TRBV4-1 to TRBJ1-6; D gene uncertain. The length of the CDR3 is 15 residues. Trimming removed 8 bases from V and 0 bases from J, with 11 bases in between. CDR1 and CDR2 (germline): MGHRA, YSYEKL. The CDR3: CASSEGHSYNSPLHF. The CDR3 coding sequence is TGCGCCAGCTCGGAGGGCCACTCCTATAATTCACCCCTCCACTTT.

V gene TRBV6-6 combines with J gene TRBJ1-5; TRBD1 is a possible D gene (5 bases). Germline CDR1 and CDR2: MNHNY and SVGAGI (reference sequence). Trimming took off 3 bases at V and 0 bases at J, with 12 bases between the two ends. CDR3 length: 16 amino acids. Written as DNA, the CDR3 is TGTGCCAGCAGTTATTCAGGGAGTTATAGCAATCAGCCCCAGCATTTT. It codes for CASSYSGSYSNQPQHF.

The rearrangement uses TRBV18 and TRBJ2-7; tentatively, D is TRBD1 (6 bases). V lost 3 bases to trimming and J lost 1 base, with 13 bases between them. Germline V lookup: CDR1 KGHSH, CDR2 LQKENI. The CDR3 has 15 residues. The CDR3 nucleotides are TGTGCCAGCTCACCTCCGGGACACCATTCCTACGAGCAGTACTTC. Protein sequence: CASSPPGHHSYEQYF.

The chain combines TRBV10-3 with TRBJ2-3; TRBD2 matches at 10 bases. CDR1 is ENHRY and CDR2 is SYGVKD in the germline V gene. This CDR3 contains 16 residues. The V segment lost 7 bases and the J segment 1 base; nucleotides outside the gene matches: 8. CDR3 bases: TGTGCCATCACAGCGGGGCTAGCGGGGGGCACAGATACGCAGTATTTT. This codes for CAITAGLAGGTDTQYF.

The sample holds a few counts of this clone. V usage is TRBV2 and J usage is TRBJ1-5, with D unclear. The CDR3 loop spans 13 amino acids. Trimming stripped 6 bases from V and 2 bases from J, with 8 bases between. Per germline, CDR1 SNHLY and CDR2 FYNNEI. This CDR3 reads CASSVTRNQPQHF. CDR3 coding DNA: TGTGCCAGCAGCGTGACACGCAATCAGCCCCAGCATTTT.

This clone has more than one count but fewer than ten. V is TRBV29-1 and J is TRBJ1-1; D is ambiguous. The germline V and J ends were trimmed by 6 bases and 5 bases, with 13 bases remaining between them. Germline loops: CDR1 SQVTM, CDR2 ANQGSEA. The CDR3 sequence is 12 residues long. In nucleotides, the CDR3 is TGCAGCGTGGTATGGGGAGGTACTGAAGCTTTCTTT. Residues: CSVVWGGTEAFF.

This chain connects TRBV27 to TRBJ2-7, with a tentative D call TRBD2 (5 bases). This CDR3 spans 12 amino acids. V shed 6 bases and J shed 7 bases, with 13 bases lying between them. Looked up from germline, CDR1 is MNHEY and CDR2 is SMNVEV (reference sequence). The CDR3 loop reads CASRGVSGEQYF. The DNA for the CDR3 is TGTGCCAGCAGGGGAGTGTCGGGGGAGCAGTACTTC.

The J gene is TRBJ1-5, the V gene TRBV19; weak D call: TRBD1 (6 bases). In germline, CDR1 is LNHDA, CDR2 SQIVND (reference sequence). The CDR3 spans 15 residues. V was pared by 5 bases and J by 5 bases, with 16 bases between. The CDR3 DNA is TGTGCCAGTAGTCCCCAAACGCAGGGGTATCAGCCCCAGCATTTT. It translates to CASSPQTQGYQPQHF. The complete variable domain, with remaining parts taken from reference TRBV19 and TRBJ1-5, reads DGGITQSPKYLFRKEGQNVTLSCEQNLNHDAMYWYRQDPGQGLRLIYYSQIVNDFQKGDIAEGYSVSREKKESFPLTVTSAQKNPTAFYLCASSPQTQGYQPQHFGDGTRLSIL.